This T cell receptor beta chain originates from a study of T cells in localized non-small cell lung cancer. Study-level results: Appearance in adjacent lung was seen for a median approximately 60 of the top 100 tumor clones. Heterogeneity is still possible, as just one tumor region was sequenced.

Looked up from germline, CDR1 is MDHEN and CDR2 is SYDVKM. V trimming: 3 bases; J trimming: 1 base; junction bases outside the gene matches: 5. This CDR3 contains 15 residues. Notes on this clone: The antigen remains undetermined.

Data came from immunoSEQ multiplex PCR; TCRdb stores just in-frame clones and leaves some out. The profile shows under 900 clones, roughly 25% of them singletons. The sequence derives from a female donor over 55 with stage I squamous cell lung carcinoma. The specimen was lung tumor tissue, collected before any cancer treatment. The chain combines TRBV28 with TRBJ2-5; TRBD2 matches 7 bases. The CDR3, as DNA: TGTGCCAGCAGTTTTGGGGCGGGGGTCCAAGAGACCCAGTACTTC. Its translation: CASSFGAGVQETQYF.